The sequence of this T cell receptor beta chain was determined in a study of CD8 T cells in ankylosing spondylitis (dated by TCRdb to the late 2010s). About the investigation overall: To find TCR variants linked to disease, the study profiled T cell receptor beta repertoires in ankylosing spondylitis patients and healthy donors. Samples of peripheral blood were taken, and for ankylosing spondylitis patients, synovial fluid was collected as well. In total, the full study cohort was made up of approximately 99 healthy donors and roughly 27 ankylosing spondylitis patients. General findings and caveats noted by the study authors: Some motif variants had previously been reported in the synovial fluid and blood of reactive arthritis patients, which suggests shared mechanisms of disease initiation. The disease-linked clones were reported as significantly enriched in matched synovial fluid samples from ankylosing spondylitis patients. The disease-linked clones had a CD8+ phenotype and were found at relatively low frequencies in peripheral blood. A TCR beta motif of several highly homologous amino acid variants appeared characteristic of blood from ankylosing spondylitis patients.

Concerning this clonotype: Its antigen is unknown. Base qualities are not at hand, and no much larger clone is one base apart.

Data came from an Illumina HiSeq 2500. Quantitative 5'-RACE with molecular barcodes was used to prepare TCR beta libraries. Per the source publication's procedure: A new computational method, built on a probabilistic model of VDJ rearrangement, was used to identify disease-linked TCR variants. TCRdb's own reprocessing of the public reads used fastp at Q25 and MiXCR and kept productive beta chains. Every CDR3 protein is listed once, alongside the most common genes and DNA of its rows. TCRdb, not the authors, supplied the V and J calls. In all, the sample holds over 700,000 distinct CDR3 sequences, and under 20% of those were seen once. The ten largest make up approximately 18% of the sample. The CDR3 has 15 amino acids, counting the end cysteine and phenylalanine. Only the CDR3 DNA stays, 45 bases, in frame from base 1. V is reduced by 4 bases and J by 4 bases, leaving a spacing of 17 bases between them. The germline V gene encodes CDR1 MDHEN and CDR2 SYDVKM.

Sequenced sample: blood, either unsorted or a sorted T cell fraction (not recorded which). The sequence joins TRBV28 to TRBJ2-7; TRBD1 could be the D gene, as 6 bases match. The clonotype originates from a male donor with ankylosing spondylitis. For the CDR3, the sequence is CASSSPRTETYEQYF. The base sequence is TGTGCCAGCAGTTCCCCGAGGACAGAAACTTACGAGCAGTACTTC.